A selection of T cell receptor beta chains follows, all from one sample in a study of blood T cells in healthy people across ages. TCRdb re-called the 5' RACE reads with MiXCR, one entry per CDR3 protein. The repertoire has almost 300,000 distinct CDR3 sequences, 25% to 30% of them found once; the top ten carry approximately 28%. The material sequenced was blood. Receptors were obtained from a woman in her seventies in good health. The CDR3 runs from the conserved cysteine through the conserved F or W. Fields, in order: clone size, J gene, V gene, D gene, CDR3 protein, CDR3 DNA. The D gene is left open where the match is weak. Size is omitted from some rows. Given values are once, few, many or a class for expanded clones.

clone size: few; J gene: TRBJ2-7; V gene: TRBV10-1; D gene: .; CDR3 protein: CASSEYRGTEQYF; CDR3 DNA: TGCGCCAGCAGTGAGTATAGGGGCACAGAGCAGTACTTC
clone size: .; J gene: TRBJ1-1; V gene: TRBV28; D gene: .; CDR3 protein: CATEYRTGDTEAFF; CDR3 DNA: TGTGCCACGGAGTACAGAACTGGGGACACTGAAGCTTTCTTT
clone size: .; J gene: TRBJ2-3; V gene: TRBV11-3; D gene: .; CDR3 protein: CTSSLQGDTDTQYF; CDR3 DNA: TGTACCAGCAGCTTACAGGGAGACACAGATACGCAGTATTTT
clone size: few; J gene: TRBJ2-2; V gene: TRBV3-1; D gene: .; CDR3 protein: CASSQGILASTGELFF; CDR3 DNA: TGTGCCAGCAGCCAGGGTATCCTAGCATCGACCGGGGAGCTGTTTTTT
clone size: .; J gene: TRBJ2-7; V gene: TRBV5-1; D gene: .; CDR3 protein: CASSGDGAPYEQYF; CDR3 DNA: TGCGCCAGCAGCGGGGACGGTGCGCCCTACGAGCAGTACTTC
clone size: .; J gene: TRBJ1-1; V gene: TRBV14; D gene: TRBD1; CDR3 protein: CASSQGTGTRAFF; CDR3 DNA: TGTGCCAGCAGCCAGGGGACAGGGACACGGGCTTTCTTT
clone size: .; J gene: TRBJ1-2; V gene: TRBV7-2; D gene: .; CDR3 protein: CASSPARNYGYTF; CDR3 DNA: TGTGCCAGCAGCCCCGCGAGAAACTATGGCTACACCTTC
clone size: .; J gene: TRBJ2-2; V gene: TRBV10-3; D gene: .; CDR3 protein: CAISERVNTGELFF; CDR3 DNA: TGTGCCATCAGTGAGCGGGTGAACACCGGGGAGCTGTTTTTT
clone size: .; J gene: TRBJ1-2; V gene: TRBV7-9; D gene: .; CDR3 protein: CASSLGPGPYGYTF; CDR3 DNA: TGTGCCAGCAGCTTAGGTCCAGGACCCTATGGCTACACCTTC
clone size: .; J gene: TRBJ1-2; V gene: TRBV20-1; D gene: .; CDR3 protein: CSARAPVGDYGYTF; CDR3 DNA: TGCAGTGCTAGGGCCCCCGTTGGAGACTATGGCTACACCTTC
clone size: many; J gene: TRBJ2-7; V gene: TRBV27; D gene: .; CDR3 protein: CASRGQNSYEQYF; CDR3 DNA: TGTGCCAGCAGGGGGCAAAACTCCTACGAGCAGTACTTC
clone size: few; J gene: TRBJ1-4; V gene: TRBV3-1; D gene: .; CDR3 protein: CASSRNPGPTGEKLFF; CDR3 DNA: TGTGCCAGCAGCCGAAATCCGGGACCGACGGGGGAAAAACTGTTTTTT
clone size: .; J gene: TRBJ2-3; V gene: TRBV6-2/TRBV6-3; D gene: .; CDR3 protein: CASVAGAKTTDTQYF; CDR3 DNA: TGTGCCAGCGTCGCCGGCGCCAAGACCACAGATACGCAGTATTTT
clone size: few; J gene: TRBJ1-1; V gene: TRBV7-9; D gene: .; CDR3 protein: CASSQPPGGAFF; CDR3 DNA: TGTGCCAGCAGCCAACCCCCCGGGGGGGCTTTCTTT
clone size: few; J gene: TRBJ1-6; V gene: TRBV12-3/TRBV12-4; D gene: .; CDR3 protein: CASSLEVRNPLHF; CDR3 DNA: TGTGCCAGCAGTTTAGAAGTCAGGAACCCCCTCCACTTT
clone size: few; J gene: TRBJ2-4; V gene: TRBV21-1; D gene: .; CDR3 protein: CASSRTFQYF; CDR3 DNA: TGTGCCAGCAGCAGGACCTTTCAGTACTTC
clone size: .; J gene: TRBJ2-2; V gene: TRBV6-2/TRBV6-3; D gene: TRBD2; CDR3 protein: CASSYSREGHTGELFF; CDR3 DNA: TGTGCCAGCAGTTACAGCCGGGAGGGCCACACCGGGGAGCTGTTTTTT
clone size: .; J gene: TRBJ2-5; V gene: TRBV5-1; D gene: .; CDR3 protein: CASSLGASDETQYF; CDR3 DNA: TGCGCCAGCAGCTTGGGAGCTAGCGACGAGACCCAGTACTTC
clone size: many; J gene: TRBJ2-1; V gene: TRBV5-1; D gene: TRBD2; CDR3 protein: CASSYLTSSSGNEQFF; CDR3 DNA: TGCGCCAGCAGCTATCTAACGTCCTCTAGCGGCAATGAGCAGTTCTTC
clone size: .; J gene: TRBJ1-5; V gene: TRBV20-1; D gene: TRBD1; CDR3 protein: CSARTGPSNQPQHF; CDR3 DNA: TGCAGTGCCAGGACAGGGCCGAGCAATCAGCCCCAGCATTTT
clone size: few; J gene: TRBJ2-7; V gene: TRBV7-9; D gene: .; CDR3 protein: CAGTTLGRSREEQYF; CDR3 DNA: TGTGCCGGCACGACCCTGGGACGCTCCCGGGAAGAGCAGTACTTC
clone size: .; J gene: TRBJ2-1; V gene: TRBV15; D gene: TRBD2; CDR3 protein: CATSKWGTSTDNEQFF; CDR3 DNA: TGTGCCACCAGTAAATGGGGGACTAGTACCGACAATGAGCAGTTCTTC
clone size: few; J gene: TRBJ2-2; V gene: TRBV29-1; D gene: .; CDR3 protein: CSAFQGAGELFF; CDR3 DNA: TGCAGCGCCTTTCAGGGTGCCGGGGAGCTGTTTTTT
clone size: few; J gene: TRBJ2-7; V gene: TRBV29-1; D gene: TRBD1; CDR3 protein: CSVEQLSPGQGYEQYF; CDR3 DNA: TGCAGCGTTGAACAACTATCCCCGGGACAGGGTTACGAGCAGTACTTC
clone size: .; J gene: TRBJ2-7; V gene: TRBV12-3/TRBV12-4; D gene: TRBD2; CDR3 protein: CASTKRTSGSVDEQYF; CDR3 DNA: TGTGCCAGCACCAAGAGGACTAGCGGGAGTGTCGACGAGCAGTACTTC
clone size: .; J gene: TRBJ2-5; V gene: TRBV14; D gene: TRBD2; CDR3 protein: CASSQESNLAGASETQYF; CDR3 DNA: TGTGCCAGCAGCCAAGAGTCTAATTTGGCGGGAGCGTCAGAGACCCAGTACTTC
clone size: .; J gene: TRBJ1-1; V gene: TRBV10-2; D gene: TRBD1; CDR3 protein: CASRDNMDRDEAFF; CDR3 DNA: TGCGCCAGCAGGGATAACATGGACAGGGACGAAGCTTTCTTT
clone size: few; J gene: TRBJ1-6; V gene: TRBV12-3/TRBV12-4; D gene: .; CDR3 protein: CASSLAPGSPLHF; CDR3 DNA: TGTGCCAGCAGTTTGGCTCCAGGGTCACCCCTCCACTTT
clone size: many; J gene: TRBJ2-7; V gene: TRBV28; D gene: TRBD2; CDR3 protein: CASVSGSISEQYF; CDR3 DNA: TGTGCCAGCGTAAGCGGGAGTATTAGCGAGCAGTACTTC
clone size: few; J gene: TRBJ2-3; V gene: TRBV6-5; D gene: TRBD2; CDR3 protein: CASRIVTSGDTQYF; CDR3 DNA: TGTGCCAGCAGGATTGTGACTAGCGGAGATACGCAGTATTTT
clone size: few; J gene: TRBJ2-7; V gene: TRBV10-3; D gene: .; CDR3 protein: CAISEKYEQYF; CDR3 DNA: TGTGCCATCAGTGAAAAGTACGAGCAGTACTTC
clone size: .; J gene: TRBJ2-2; V gene: TRBV19; D gene: .; CDR3 protein: CASRPTTIVTELFF; CDR3 DNA: TGTGCCAGTAGACCGACGACAATCGTTACGGAGCTGTTTTTT
clone size: few; J gene: TRBJ1-2; V gene: TRBV28; D gene: TRBD1; CDR3 protein: CASSSWTGDYGYTF; CDR3 DNA: TGTGCCAGCAGTTCCTGGACAGGGGACTATGGCTACACCTTC
clone size: many; J gene: TRBJ2-1; V gene: TRBV4-1; D gene: TRBD2; CDR3 protein: CASSPRGGIHNEQFF; CDR3 DNA: TGCGCCAGCAGCCCCCGGGGAGGGATACACAATGAGCAGTTCTTC
clone size: .; J gene: TRBJ2-5; V gene: TRBV29-1; D gene: TRBD1; CDR3 protein: CSVEGGQGAWETQYF; CDR3 DNA: TGCAGTGTTGAAGGGGGACAGGGGGCATGGGAGACCCAGTACTTC
clone size: .; J gene: TRBJ2-1; V gene: TRBV2; D gene: .; CDR3 protein: CAGNREYNEQFF; CDR3 DNA: TGTGCCGGAAACCGGGAATACAATGAGCAGTTCTTC
clone size: few; J gene: TRBJ1-2; V gene: TRBV4-2; D gene: .; CDR3 protein: CASTYEESSNYGYTF; CDR3 DNA: TGTGCCAGCACCTATGAAGAAAGTTCTAACTATGGCTACACCTTC
clone size: .; J gene: TRBJ2-7; V gene: TRBV28; D gene: .; CDR3 protein: CASSLPGLGVHEQYF; CDR3 DNA: TGTGCCAGCAGTTTACCCGGACTGGGGGTCCACGAGCAGTACTTC
clone size: few; J gene: TRBJ2-7; V gene: TRBV4-2; D gene: TRBD2; CDR3 protein: CASSQVAPGLADEQYF; CDR3 DNA: TGTGCCAGCAGCCAAGTGGCGCCGGGACTAGCCGACGAGCAGTACTTC
clone size: few; J gene: TRBJ2-1; V gene: TRBV7-8; D gene: .; CDR3 protein: CASSRDGPNEQFF; CDR3 DNA: TGTGCCAGCAGCCGGGACGGACCCAATGAGCAGTTCTTC
clone size: .; J gene: TRBJ2-5; V gene: TRBV4-3; D gene: .; CDR3 protein: CASSQEGSTQETQYF; CDR3 DNA: TGCGCCAGCAGCCAAGAGGGCAGTACCCAAGAGACCCAGTACTTC
clone size: .; J gene: TRBJ2-2; V gene: TRBV15; D gene: .; CDR3 protein: CTTSKDIGRELFF; CDR3 DNA: TGTACCACCAGCAAGGACATAGGCCGGGAGCTGTTTTTT
clone size: .; J gene: TRBJ1-2; V gene: TRBV7-2; D gene: .; CDR3 protein: CASSSGAYGYTF; CDR3 DNA: TGTGCCAGCAGCTCGGGGGCGTATGGCTACACCTTC
clone size: few; J gene: TRBJ2-1; V gene: TRBV3-1; D gene: .; CDR3 protein: CASSLSQVGHEQFF; CDR3 DNA: TGTGCCAGCAGCCTTTCCCAGGTGGGTCATGAGCAGTTCTTC
clone size: many; J gene: TRBJ2-5; V gene: TRBV7-9; D gene: .; CDR3 protein: CASSLGSQETQYF; CDR3 DNA: TGTGCCAGCAGCTTAGGGTCACAAGAGACCCAGTACTTC
clone size: .; J gene: TRBJ2-5; V gene: TRBV6-6; D gene: TRBD2; CDR3 protein: CASRTSAKETQYF; CDR3 DNA: TGTGCCAGCCGGACTAGCGCAAAAGAGACCCAGTACTTC
clone size: few; J gene: TRBJ2-4; V gene: TRBV7-2; D gene: .; CDR3 protein: CASSSATGLAKNIQYF; CDR3 DNA: TGTGCCAGCAGCTCCGCGACGGGTCTAGCCAAAAACATTCAGTACTTC
clone size: .; J gene: TRBJ1-2; V gene: TRBV6-5; D gene: TRBD1; CDR3 protein: CASRQGDRGVGYTF; CDR3 DNA: TGTGCCAGCAGGCAGGGGGACAGGGGAGTCGGCTACACCTTC
clone size: .; J gene: TRBJ2-2; V gene: TRBV29-1; D gene: TRBD1; CDR3 protein: CSVTGGRNTGELFF; CDR3 DNA: TGCAGCGTTACAGGGGGACGGAACACCGGGGAGCTGTTTTTT
clone size: .; J gene: TRBJ1-1; V gene: TRBV20-1; D gene: .; CDR3 protein: CSAEDYLNTEAFF; CDR3 DNA: TGCAGTGCCGAAGACTACTTGAACACTGAAGCTTTCTTT
clone size: .; J gene: TRBJ2-5; V gene: TRBV7-9; D gene: TRBD1; CDR3 protein: CASSTDRVMGQETQYF; CDR3 DNA: TGTGCCAGCAGCACCGACAGGGTAATGGGCCAAGAGACCCAGTACTTC
clone size: few; J gene: TRBJ2-7; V gene: TRBV12-3/TRBV12-4; D gene: .; CDR3 protein: CASSFTGNEQYF; CDR3 DNA: TGTGCCAGCAGTTTTACGGGTAACGAGCAGTACTTC
clone size: .; J gene: TRBJ1-2; V gene: TRBV25-1; D gene: .; CDR3 protein: CASSTRAVGAGYTF; CDR3 DNA: TGTGCCAGCAGTACTAGGGCGGTCGGGGCTGGCTACACCTTC